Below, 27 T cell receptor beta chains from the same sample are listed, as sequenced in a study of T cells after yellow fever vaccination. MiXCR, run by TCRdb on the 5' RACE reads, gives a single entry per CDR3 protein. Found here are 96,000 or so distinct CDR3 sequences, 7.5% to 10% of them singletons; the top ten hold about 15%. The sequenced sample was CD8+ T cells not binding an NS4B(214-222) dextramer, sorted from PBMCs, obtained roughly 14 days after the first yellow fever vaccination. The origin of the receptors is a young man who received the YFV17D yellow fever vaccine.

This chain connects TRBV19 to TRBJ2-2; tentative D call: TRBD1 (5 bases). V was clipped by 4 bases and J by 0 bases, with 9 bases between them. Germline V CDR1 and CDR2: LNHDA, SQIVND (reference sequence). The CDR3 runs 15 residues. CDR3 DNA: TGTGCCAGTAGTACCTACAGGTCGAACACCGGGGAGCTGTTTTTT. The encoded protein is CASSTYRSNTGELFF. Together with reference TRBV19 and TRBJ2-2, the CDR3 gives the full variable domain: DGGITQSPKYLFRKEGQNVTLSCEQNLNHDAMYWYRQDPGQGLRLIYYSQIVNDFQKGDIAEGYSVSREKKESFPLTVTSAQKNPTAFYLCASSTYRSNTGELFFGEGSRLTVL.

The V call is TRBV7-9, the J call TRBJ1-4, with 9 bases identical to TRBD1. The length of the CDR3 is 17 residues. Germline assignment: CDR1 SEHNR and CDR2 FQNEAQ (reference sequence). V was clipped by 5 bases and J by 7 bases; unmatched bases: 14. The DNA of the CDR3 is TGTGCCAGCAGCCCTACAGGGGGCGGCTATCGGAGTGAAAAACTGTTTTTT. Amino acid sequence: CASSPTGGGYRSEKLFF.

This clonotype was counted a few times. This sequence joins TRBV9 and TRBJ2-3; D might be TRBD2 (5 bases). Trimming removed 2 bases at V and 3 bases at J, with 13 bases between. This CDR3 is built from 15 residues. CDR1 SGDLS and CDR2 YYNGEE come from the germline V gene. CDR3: CASSVSGSGTDTQYF. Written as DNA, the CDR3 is TGTGCCAGCAGCGTTTCGGGGTCGGGAACAGATACGCAGTATTTT.

CDR3: CASSLLTSGGDEQFF. CDR3 in DNA: TGTGCCAGCAGCCTTCTGACTAGCGGGGGGGACGAGCAGTTCTTC. This chain links TRBV5-4 with TRBJ2-1; 14 bases match TRBD2. The CDR3 sequence is 15 residues long. Germline V gives CDR1 SGHNT, CDR2 YYREEE (reference sequence). V dropped 4 bases and J dropped 10; count of bases not matched to a gene: 7.

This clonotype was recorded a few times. The chain's CDR3 is CASSLIMDSNYGYTF. As DNA, the CDR3 is TGTGCCAGCAGCTTAATCATGGATTCTAACTATGGCTACACCTTC. The chain links TRBV7-9 to TRBJ1-2; D is uncertain. The germline V gene has CDR1 SEHNR and CDR2 FQNEAQ (reference sequence). This CDR3 region has 15 residues. V lost 2 bases and J 0 bases, leaving 10 bases between the germline ends.

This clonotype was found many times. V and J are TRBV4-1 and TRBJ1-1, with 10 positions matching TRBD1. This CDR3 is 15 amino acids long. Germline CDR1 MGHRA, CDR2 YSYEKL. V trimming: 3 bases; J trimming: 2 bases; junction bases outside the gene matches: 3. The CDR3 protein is CASSQGQGTNTEAFF. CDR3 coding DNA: TGCGCCAGCAGCCAGGGACAGGGGACTAACACTGAAGCTTTCTTT.

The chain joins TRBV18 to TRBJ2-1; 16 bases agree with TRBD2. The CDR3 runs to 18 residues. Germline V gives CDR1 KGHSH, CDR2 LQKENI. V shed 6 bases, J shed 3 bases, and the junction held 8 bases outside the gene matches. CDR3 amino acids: CASSPGTSGGAVYNEQFF. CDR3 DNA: TGTGCCAGCTCTCCAGGGACTAGCGGGGGGGCCGTCTACAATGAGCAGTTCTTC.

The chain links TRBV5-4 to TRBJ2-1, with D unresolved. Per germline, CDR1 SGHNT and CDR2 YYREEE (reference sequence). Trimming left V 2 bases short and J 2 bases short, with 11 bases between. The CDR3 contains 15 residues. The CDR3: CASSFLVNTYNEQFF. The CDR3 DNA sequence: TGTGCCAGCAGCTTTTTGGTGAACACCTACAATGAGCAGTTCTTC.

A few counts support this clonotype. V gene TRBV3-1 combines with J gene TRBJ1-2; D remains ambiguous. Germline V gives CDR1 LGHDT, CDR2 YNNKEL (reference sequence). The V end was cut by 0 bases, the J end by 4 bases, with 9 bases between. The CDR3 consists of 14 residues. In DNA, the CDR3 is TGTGCCAGCAGCCAAGATGGAACGACCTATGGCTACACCTTC. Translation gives CASSQDGTTYGYTF.

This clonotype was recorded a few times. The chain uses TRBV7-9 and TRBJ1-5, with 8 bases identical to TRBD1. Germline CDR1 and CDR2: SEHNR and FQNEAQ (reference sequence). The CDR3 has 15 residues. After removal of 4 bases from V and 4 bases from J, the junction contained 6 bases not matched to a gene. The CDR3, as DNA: TGTGCCAGCAGCTCGGACAGGGAGGAAAATCAGCCCCAGCATTTT. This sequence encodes CASSSDREENQPQHF.

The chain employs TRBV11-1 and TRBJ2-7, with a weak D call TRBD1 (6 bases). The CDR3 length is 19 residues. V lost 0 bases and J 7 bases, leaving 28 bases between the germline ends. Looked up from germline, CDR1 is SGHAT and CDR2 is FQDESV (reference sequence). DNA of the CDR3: TGTGCCAGCAGCTTAGCGCGCCCCCCCCGATTAGACAGGACCGGGGAGCAGTACGTC. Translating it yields CASSLARPPRLDRTGEQYV.

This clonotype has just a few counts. CDR3 sequence (DNA): TGTGCCAGCAGCCGCATGGGACAGGGGGCTGGGAATACCGGGGAGCTGTTTTTT. The encoded protein is CASSRMGQGAGNTGELFF. The chain carries TRBV4-2 and TRBJ2-2; 12 bases map to TRBD1. The junction had 11 bases not matched to a gene; V was cut back by 4 bases and J by 5 bases. The CDR3 has 18 residues. Germline-derived CDR1 and CDR2 are LGHNA and YNFKEQ.

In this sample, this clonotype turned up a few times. The CDR3 region is CASRAGTGVGNEQFF. The DNA of the CDR3 is TGTGCCAGCAGGGCCGGGACAGGGGTGGGCAATGAGCAGTTCTTC. The chain couples TRBV2 to TRBJ2-1, with 10 bases matching TRBD1. The germline V gene has CDR1 SNHLY and CDR2 FYNNEI. This CDR3 has 15 amino acids. With V trimmed by 6 bases and J by 6 bases, 8 bases remained unmatched. The whole variable domain, remainder taken from reference TRBV2 and TRBJ2-1, is EPEVTQTPSHQVTQMGQEVILRCVPISNHLYFYWYRQILGQKVEFLVSFYNNEISEKSEIFDDQFSVERPDGSNFTLKIRSTKLEDSAMYFCASRAGTGVGNEQFFGPGTRLTVL.

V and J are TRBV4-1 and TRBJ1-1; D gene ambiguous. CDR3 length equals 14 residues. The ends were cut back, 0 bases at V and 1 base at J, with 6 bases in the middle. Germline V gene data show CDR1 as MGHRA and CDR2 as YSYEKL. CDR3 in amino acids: CASSQEGGNTEAFF. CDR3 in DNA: TGCGCCAGCAGCCAAGAGGGCGGGAACACTGAAGCTTTCTTT.

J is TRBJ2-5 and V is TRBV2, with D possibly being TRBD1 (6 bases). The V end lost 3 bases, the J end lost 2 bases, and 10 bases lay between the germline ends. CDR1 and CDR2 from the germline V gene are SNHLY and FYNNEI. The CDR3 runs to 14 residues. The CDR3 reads CASSDGQLQETQYF. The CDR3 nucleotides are TGTGCCAGCAGTGATGGACAGCTGCAAGAGACCCAGTACTTC.

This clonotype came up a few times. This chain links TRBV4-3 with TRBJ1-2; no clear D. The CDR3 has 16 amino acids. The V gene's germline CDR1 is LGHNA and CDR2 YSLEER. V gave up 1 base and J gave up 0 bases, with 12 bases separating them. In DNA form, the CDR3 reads TGCGCCAGCAGCCAAGTGACGGCTATACCTAACTATGGCTACACCTTC. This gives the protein CASSQVTAIPNYGYTF.

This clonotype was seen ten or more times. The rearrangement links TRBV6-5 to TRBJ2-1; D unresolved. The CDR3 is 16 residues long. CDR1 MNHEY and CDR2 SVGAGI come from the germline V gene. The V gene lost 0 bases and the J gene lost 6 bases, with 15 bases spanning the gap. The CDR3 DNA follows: TGTGCCAGCAGTTACTCGGGTAGATGGGCTCTCAATGAGCAGTTCTTC. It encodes CASSYSGRWALNEQFF.

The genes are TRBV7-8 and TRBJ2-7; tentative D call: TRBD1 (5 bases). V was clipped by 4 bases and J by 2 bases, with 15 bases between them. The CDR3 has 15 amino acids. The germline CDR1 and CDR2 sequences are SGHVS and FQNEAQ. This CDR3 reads CASSWGSPGTYEQYV. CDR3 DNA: TGTGCCAGCAGCTGGGGCAGCCCGGGCACCTACGAGCAGTACGTC.

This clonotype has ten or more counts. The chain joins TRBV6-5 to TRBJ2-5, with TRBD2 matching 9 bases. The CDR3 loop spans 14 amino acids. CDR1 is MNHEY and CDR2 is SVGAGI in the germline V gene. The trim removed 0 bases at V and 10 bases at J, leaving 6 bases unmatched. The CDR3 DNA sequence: TGTGCCAGCAGTTACTCGCCGGTAGCGGGGGACCAGTACTTC. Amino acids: CASSYSPVAGDQYF.

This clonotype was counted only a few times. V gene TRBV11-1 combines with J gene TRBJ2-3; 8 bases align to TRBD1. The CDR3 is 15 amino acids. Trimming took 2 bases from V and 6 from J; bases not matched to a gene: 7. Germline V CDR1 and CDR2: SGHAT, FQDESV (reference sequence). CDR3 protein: CASSLPRGLGDTQYF. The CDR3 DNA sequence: TGTGCCAGCAGCTTACCCAGGGGGCTTGGGGATACGCAGTATTTT.

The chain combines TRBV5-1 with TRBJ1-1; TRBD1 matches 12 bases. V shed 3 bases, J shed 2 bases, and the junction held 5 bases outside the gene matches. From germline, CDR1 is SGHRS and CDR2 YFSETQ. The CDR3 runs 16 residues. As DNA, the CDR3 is TGCGCCAGCAGCTGGGGACAGGGGGCGAGTAACACTGAAGCTTTCTTT. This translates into CASSWGQGASNTEAFF.

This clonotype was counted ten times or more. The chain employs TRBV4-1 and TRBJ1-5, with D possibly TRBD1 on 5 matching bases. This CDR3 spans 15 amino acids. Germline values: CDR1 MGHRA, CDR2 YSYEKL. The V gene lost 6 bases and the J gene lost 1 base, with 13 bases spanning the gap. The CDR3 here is CASRDRDVSNQPQHF. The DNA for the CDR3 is TGCGCCAGCAGGGACCGGGACGTAAGCAATCAGCCCCAGCATTTT.

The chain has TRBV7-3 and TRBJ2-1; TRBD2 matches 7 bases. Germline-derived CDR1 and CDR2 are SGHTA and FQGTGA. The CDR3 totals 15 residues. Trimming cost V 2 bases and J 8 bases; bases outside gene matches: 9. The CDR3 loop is CASSLAGRVIDEQFF. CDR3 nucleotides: TGTGCCAGCAGCTTAGCAGGGAGGGTTATCGATGAGCAGTTCTTC.

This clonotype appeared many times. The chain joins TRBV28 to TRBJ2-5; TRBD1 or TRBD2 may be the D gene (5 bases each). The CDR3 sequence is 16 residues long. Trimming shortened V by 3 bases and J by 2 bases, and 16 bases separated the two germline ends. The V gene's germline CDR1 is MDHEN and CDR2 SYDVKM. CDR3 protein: CASSFWGTRSQETQYF. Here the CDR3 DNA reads TGTGCCAGCAGTTTCTGGGGGACCAGATCACAAGAGACCCAGTACTTC.

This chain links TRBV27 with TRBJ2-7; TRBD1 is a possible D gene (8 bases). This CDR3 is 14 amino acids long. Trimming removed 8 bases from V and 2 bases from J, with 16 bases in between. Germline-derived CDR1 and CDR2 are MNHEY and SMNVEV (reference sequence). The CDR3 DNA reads TGTGCCAGCCGATACAGGGGGGGGCCCTACGAGCAGTACGTC. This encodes CASRYRGGPYEQYV.

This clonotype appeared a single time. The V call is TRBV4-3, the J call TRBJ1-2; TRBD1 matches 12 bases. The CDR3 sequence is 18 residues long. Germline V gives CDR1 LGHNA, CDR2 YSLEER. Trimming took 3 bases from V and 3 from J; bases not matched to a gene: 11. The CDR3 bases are TGCGCCAGCAGCCAGGGGATTTCCGGGACAGGGGGCTACTATGGCTACACCTTC. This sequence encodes CASSQGISGTGGYYGYTF.

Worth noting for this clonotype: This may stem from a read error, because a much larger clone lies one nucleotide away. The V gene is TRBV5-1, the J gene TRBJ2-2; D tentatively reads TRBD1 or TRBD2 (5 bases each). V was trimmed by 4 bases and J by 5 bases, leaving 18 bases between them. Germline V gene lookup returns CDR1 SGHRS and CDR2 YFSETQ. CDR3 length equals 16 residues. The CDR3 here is CASSPRGARGTGELFF. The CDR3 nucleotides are TGCGCCAGCAGCCCCCGAGGGGCAAGGGGAACCGGGGAGCTGTTTTTT.